Listed below are T cell receptor beta chains from one sample, sequenced in a study of graft-versus-host responses after intestinal transplantation. These receptors lack a known antigen. Produced via immunoSEQ multiplex PCR; TCRdb's table is partial and in-frame only. The table shows roughly 110,000 clones, with just under 95% occurring only once. This specimen was unstimulated CD8+ T cells sorted from spleen or lymph node cells, taken before transplant. The receptors shown here come from a human donor who was the organ donor for an intestinal transplant. Each CDR3 is given with its conserved first and last residue. Each record gives: D gene, clone size, J gene, V gene, CDR3 DNA, CDR3 protein. D genes are given only for firm matches. Some rows mark clone size as missing; the rest say once, few, many or name a class of expanded clone.

- - TRBJ2-5 TRBV6-1 TGTGCCAGCAGTGTTGCCCCAAAGGGGGGGGGTGTTCAAGAGACCCAGTACTTC CASSVAPKGGGVQETQYF
TRBD1 - TRBJ2-7 TRBV5-1 TGCGCCAGCAGCGGTCCGGGACAGGGGCCCTACGAGCAGTACTTC CASSGPGQGPYEQYF
- - TRBJ1-5 TRBV7-9 TGTGCCAGCAGCACCTCTTCGAATCAGCCCCAGCATTTT CASSTSSNQPQHF
- once TRBJ1-1 TRBV5-4 TGTGCCAGCAGCACCGACGCGGGTAACACTGAAGCTTTCTTT CASSTDAGNTEAFF
- - TRBJ2-2 TRBV6-6 TGTGCCAGCAGTACCGGGGGTGGGAGCACCGGGGAGCTGTTTTTT CASSTGGGSTGELFF
- - TRBJ2-7 TRBV7-9 TGTGCCAGCAGTTTAGGGATGGACGAGCAGTACTTC CASSLGMDEQYF
- - TRBJ1-4 TRBV5-1 TGCGCCAGCAGCGGGGATGGCAGGACTAATGAAAAACTGTTTTTT CASSGDGRTNEKLFF
TRBD1 - TRBJ1-1 TRBV28 TGTGCCAGCAGTTTATACCCCCCAACAGGGGAGCGAACTGAAGCTTTCTTT CASSLYPPTGERTEAFF
TRBD2 - TRBJ2-3 TRBV10-1 TGCGCCAGTGAGGCTAGCGGGAGCACAGATACGCAGTATTTT CASEASGSTDTQYF
TRBD2 - TRBJ2-2 TRBV11-2 TGTGCCAGCAGCTTCCGGCTAGCGGGAGGGCCGAACACCGGGGAGCTGTTTTTT CASSFRLAGGPNTGELFF
- - TRBJ1-1 TRBV28 TGTGCCAGCTCTATAGGGGAGGGGGTCACTTCTTTGAACACTGAAGCTTTCTTT CASSIGEGVTSLNTEAFF
TRBD1 - TRBJ2-1 TRBV10-2 TGCGCCAGCAGCGAGTTCACAGGGGGCGGTGGGCAGTTCTTC CASSEFTGGGGQFF
- - TRBJ1-1 TRBV29-1 TGCAGCGTTGATATGTCCTCCGAATATGAAGCTTTCTTT CSVDMSSEYEAFF
- - TRBJ2-1 TRBV6-5 TGTGCCAGTACTAGGTACGATGAGCAGTTCTTC CASTRYDEQFF
- - TRBJ2-7 TRBV27 TGTGCCAGCAGTTTAGGGGCTACCTACGAGCAGTACTTC CASSLGATYEQYF
- - TRBJ2-7 TRBV2 TGTGCCAGCAGTGATAGAACCTCCTACGAGCAGTACTTC CASSDRTSYEQYF
- - TRBJ2-7 TRBV19 TGTGCCAGTAGTATCAGGGCATCCCTTACTTCCTCCTACGAGCAGTACTTC CASSIRASLTSSYEQYF
- once TRBJ2-1 TRBV4-1 TGCGCCAGCAGCCTCATTATAGGGTCCTACAATGAGCAGTTCTTC CASSLIIGSYNEQFF
- few TRBJ2-2 TRBV4-2 TGTGCCAGCAGCCAAGATCTCTCTAGCTCCTCGAACACCGGGGAGCTGTTTTTT CASSQDLSSSSNTGELFF
- few TRBJ2-2 TRBV6-9 TGTGCCAGCACTACGACTGCCGCAGTTGCCGGGGAGCTGTTTTTT CASTTTAAVAGELFF
- - TRBJ2-7 TRBV19 TGTGCCAGTAGTATCGCTGAATCCACCGAGCAGTACTTC CASSIAESTEQYF
- - TRBJ1-1 TRBV6-1 TGTGCCAGCAGTGACGATTGGGCGGCTTTCTTT CASSDDWAAFF
TRBD1 once TRBJ1-5 TRBV28 TGTGCCAGCAGTATTGACAGGGATCTGGATCAGCCCCAGCATTTT CASSIDRDLDQPQHF
- - TRBJ2-7 TRBV5-4 TGTGCCAGCAGCTTGGTGGGGGGCGAGCAGTACTTC CASSLVGGEQYF
TRBD2 - TRBJ2-7 TRBV7-9 TGTGCCAGCAGCGATAGCGGGAGTGACTACGAGCAGTACTTC CASSDSGSDYEQYF
TRBD2 - TRBJ2-7 TRBV27 TGTGCCAGCAGCCTCGGAGCGGGAGGCTCCTACGAGCAGTACTTC CASSLGAGGSYEQYF
TRBD2 - TRBJ2-5 TRBV4-3 TGCGCCAGCAGCCCCCGGACTAGCGGGGGCCAAGAGACCCAGTACTTC CASSPRTSGGQETQYF
TRBD2 - TRBJ2-1 TRBV7-9 TGTGCCAGCAGCATCGATACTAGCGGGGTCTACAATGAGCAGTTCTTC CASSIDTSGVYNEQFF
- - TRBJ1-3 TRBV7-9 TGTGCCAGCACTACGCAACAGGAGCTGGGAAACACCATATATTTT CASTTQQELGNTIYF
TRBD2 - TRBJ2-4 TRBV19 TGTGCCAGTAGTATGGGAGGGTCTGAGAACATTCAGTACTTC CASSMGGSENIQYF
TRBD2 - TRBJ2-2 TRBV15 TGTGCCACCAGCACTACTAGCGGGAGGGCCGGGGGGCTGTTTTTT CATSTTSGRAGGLFF
TRBD1 - TRBJ2-7 TRBV18 TGTGCCAGCTCATCGGGACAGGGCTACGAGCAGTACTTC CASSSGQGYEQYF
- - TRBJ2-7 TRBV4-1 TGCGCCAGCAGCCAAGAAAGAAGTTTCGGCTACGAGCAGTACTTC CASSQERSFGYEQYF
- - TRBJ2-3 TRBV19 TGTGCCAGTAGCGGTCTATACACAGATACGCAGTATTTT CASSGLYTDTQYF
TRBD2 - TRBJ2-3 TRBV7-9 TGTGCCAGCAGCTTAAGGCTAGCGGGAGATACGCAGTATTTT CASSLRLAGDTQYF
TRBD2 - TRBJ2-3 TRBV15 TGTGCCACCAGCGTCCCGAACGGGGGGAGCACAGATACGCAGTATTTT CATSVPNGGSTDTQYF
TRBD1 - TRBJ1-4 TRBV4-3 TGCGCCAGCAGCCAGGACTCCGTAGGGGGCGGTGAAAAACTGTTTTTT CASSQDSVGGGEKLFF
TRBD1 - TRBJ1-2 TRBV6-1 TGTGCCAGCACCCTACAGGGGAGTAATGGCTACACCTTC CASTLQGSNGYTF
TRBD2 - TRBJ2-7 TRBV9 TGTGCCAGCAGCGTGGGGACTAGTGGACCGGGAGAGCAGTACTTC CASSVGTSGPGEQYF
- - TRBJ2-2 TRBV29-1 TGCAGCGTCCTCCGGAGGACAGCCTGGGGCGGGGAGCTGTTTTTT CSVLRRTAWGGELFF
TRBD1 once TRBJ2-3 TRBV5-5 TGTGCCAGCAGCGGACAGGGCACAGATACGCAGTATTTT CASSGQGTDTQYF
TRBD2 once TRBJ2-3 TRBV6-7 TGTGCCAGCAGTTACTCCCGACTAGCAGACACAGATACGCAGTATTTT CASSYSRLADTDTQYF
- - TRBJ2-7 TRBV9 TGTGCCAGCAGCTCATTCCAGGGGTGGGACGAGCAGTACTTC CASSSFQGWDEQYF